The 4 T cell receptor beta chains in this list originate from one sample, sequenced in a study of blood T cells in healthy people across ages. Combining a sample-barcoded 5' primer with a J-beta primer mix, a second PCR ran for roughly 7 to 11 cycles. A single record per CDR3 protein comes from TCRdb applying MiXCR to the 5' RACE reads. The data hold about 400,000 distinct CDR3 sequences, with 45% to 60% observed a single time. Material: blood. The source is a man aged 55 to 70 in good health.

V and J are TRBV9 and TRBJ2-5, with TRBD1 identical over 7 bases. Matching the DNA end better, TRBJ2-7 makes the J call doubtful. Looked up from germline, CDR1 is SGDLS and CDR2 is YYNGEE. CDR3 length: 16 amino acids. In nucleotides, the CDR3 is TGTGCCAGCAGCCTACGTGGTGGGGACAGTTACTACGAGCAGTACTTC. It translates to CASSLRGGDSYYEQYF.

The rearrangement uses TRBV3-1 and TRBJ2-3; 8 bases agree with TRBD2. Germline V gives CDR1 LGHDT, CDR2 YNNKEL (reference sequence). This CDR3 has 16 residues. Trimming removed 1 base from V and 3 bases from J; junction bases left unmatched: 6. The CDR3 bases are TGTGCCAGCAGCCAAGGTCTTAGCGGGGTAACAGATACGCAGTATTTT. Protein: CASSQGLSGVTDTQYF.

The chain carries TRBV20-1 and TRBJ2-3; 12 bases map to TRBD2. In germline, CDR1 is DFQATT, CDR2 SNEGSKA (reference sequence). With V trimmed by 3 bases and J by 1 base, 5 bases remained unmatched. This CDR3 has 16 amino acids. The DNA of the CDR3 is TGCAGTGCTAGCTACCGACTAGCGGGAGGCACAGATACGCAGTATTTT. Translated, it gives CSASYRLAGGTDTQYF.

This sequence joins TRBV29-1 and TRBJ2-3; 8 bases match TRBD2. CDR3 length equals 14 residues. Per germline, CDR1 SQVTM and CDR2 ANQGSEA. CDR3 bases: TGCGGCGCCACTAGCGGCCCACGCACAGATACGCAGTATTTT. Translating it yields CGATSGPRTDTQYF.